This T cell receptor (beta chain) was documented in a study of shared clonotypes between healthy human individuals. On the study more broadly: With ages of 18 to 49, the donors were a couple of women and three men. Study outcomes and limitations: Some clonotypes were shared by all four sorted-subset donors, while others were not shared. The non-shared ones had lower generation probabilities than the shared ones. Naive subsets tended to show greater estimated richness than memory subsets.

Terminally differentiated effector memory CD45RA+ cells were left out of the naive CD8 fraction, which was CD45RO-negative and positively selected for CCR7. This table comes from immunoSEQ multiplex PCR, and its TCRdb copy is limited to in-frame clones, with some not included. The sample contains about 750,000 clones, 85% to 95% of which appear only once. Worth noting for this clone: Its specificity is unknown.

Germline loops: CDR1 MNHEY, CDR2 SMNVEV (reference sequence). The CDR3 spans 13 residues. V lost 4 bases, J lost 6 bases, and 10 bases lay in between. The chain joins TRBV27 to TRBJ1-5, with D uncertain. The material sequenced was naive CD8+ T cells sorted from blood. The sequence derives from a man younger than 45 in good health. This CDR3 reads CASSSGSFQPQHF. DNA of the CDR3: TGTGCCAGCAGTTCTGGGTCTTTTCAGCCCCAGCATTTT.